This TCR beta chain is drawn from a study of blood T cells in healthy people across ages (dated by TCRdb to 2013 to 2016). With respect to the entire study: In model experiments, roughly one uniquely barcoded TCR beta cDNA molecule per two T cells was captured by template switching. Age-related changes in TCR beta repertoire diversity were measured in the study by deep sequencing normalized with unique cDNA molecular identifiers. The study analyzed two additional independent replicas of 1 million unique cDNA reads from the same blood draw for two donors, one aged 18 to 30 and one aged 80 or older. The donors were split into four age groups: young (average about 15 years), middle-aged (nearly 40), aged (approximately 60) and long-lived (about 74). Summary of the overall study and its limitations: As age increased, observed TCR beta diversity per million T cells dropped in a roughly linear way, and a significant reduction was already evident by age 40. There was a strong correlation between observed TCR beta diversity and the percentage of naive T cells measured by flow cytometry. Estimates of total diversity based on one million sequenced T cells were considered lower bounds and underestimates. The CMV infection status of donors was not known, potentially confounding age-related changes in expanded clonotypes. Compared with the aged group, more naive CD4+ T cells, fewer expanded clones and increased TCR diversity were shown by the long-lived group, suggesting age selection. Because profiling used bulk unsorted PBMCs, naive and antigen-experienced compartments could not be compared conclusively.

Remarks on this clonotype: What antigen it recognizes has not been identified. Qualities for individual bases were not recorded, and no much larger clone is one base off.

The library was produced with 5' RACE. The data were produced on an Illumina HiSeq 2500. The second PCR ran for roughly 7 to 11 cycles and used a J-beta primer mix along with a sample-barcoded 5' primer. A template-switch 5' adaptor carrying 12 random nucleotides introduced a unique molecular identifier onto each TCR beta cDNA molecule. Each sample yielded at least 2.5 million CDR3-containing paired-end reads. All of the RNA was converted into first-strand cDNA using the Mint cDNA synthesis kit, with a TRBC-specific oligonucleotide serving as the primer. After uracil-DNA glycosylase treatment, a first 18-cycle PCR used universal primers M1SS and BC2_uni_R on all cDNA. As for how the authors treated the data: Each sample was normalized by randomly selecting 1 million high-quality reads, each carrying a distinct molecular identifier. Reads sharing molecular identifiers were discarded rather than binned into consensus sequences. MiTCR, set to a Q25 quality threshold and the strictest error-elimination algorithm, was used for CDR3 identification, clonotype clustering and error correction. A nonparametric unseen species model with Euler transformation was used to estimate a lower bound on total TCR beta diversity. TCRdb reprocessing: public reads trimmed at Q25 with fastp, clones called with MiXCR, in-frame beta chains kept. Rows are unified per CDR3 protein, each entry keeping the most common DNA and genes. The V and J calls were determined by TCRdb, not by the authors. Here the sample has nearly 800,000 distinct CDR3 sequences; roughly 25% occur a single time. Approximately 3.7% of the sample is in the top ten clones.

The germline V gene specifies SNHLY as CDR1 and FYNNEI as CDR2. V loses 1 base at its end and J loses 5 bases; junction bases beyond the gene matches: 4. Counted from cysteine to phenylalanine, this CDR3 has 15 amino acids. The only DNA kept is the CDR3, 45 bases in frame from the first base. Systemically healthy Caucasian individuals from Russia, approximately 39 in total and aged roughly 6 to 95 years, were included as donors. Approximately 11 milliliters of peripheral blood were drawn from each donor into EDTA-treated Vacutainer tubes. Ficoll-Paque density-gradient centrifugation was used to isolate PBMCs, with at least 6 million per sample. Trizol reagent was used to extract total RNA from PBMCs, with at least 6 micrograms per sample. Naive CD45RAhigh/CD27high T cell percentages were measured by flow cytometry on a PBMC aliquot from every donor. These data were likewise used in another study, on T cells of mothers and their children. As the second publication notes: The donors were nine systemically healthy Caucasian individuals, made up of three mothers and their six children. cDNA synthesis used all of the extracted RNA, with 1.5 ug of RNA in each 15 ul reaction. In the second PCR, the M1S primer introduced both the sample barcodes and 2-4 random nucleotides. Each mother yielded over 9.5 million TCR beta CDR3 reads and each child some 3 million reads. In both related and unrelated pairs, thymic selection shapes the output of TCR recombination in a similar way, with inherited differences having only a minor effect. Normalized repertoire overlap was always slightly but never significantly higher in related than unrelated mother-child pairs. With a sensitivity of roughly 93 clones per million clonotypes, no persistent microchimeric T cell clones were detected. The study used deep NGS to compare TCR beta repertoires of mothers and children, seeking features distinguishing related mother-child pairs from unrelated individuals. The mean age was about 37 +/- 4 years for the mothers and roughly 11 +/- 4 years for the children. After adapter ligation was performed with NEBNext reagents, the libraries were sequenced on an Illumina HiSeq 2000 with 100+100 nt paired-end reads. Mother and child libraries were prepared a month apart and sequenced in separate runs to prevent cross-contamination. For each donor, somewhere between roughly 450,000 and 2,100,000 distinct TCR beta clonotypes were identified. Naive TCR beta clonotypes were estimated from low-frequency clonotypes matched to each donor's FACS-determined naive share, without sorting.

This chain is built from TRBV2 and TRBJ2-5; a stretch of 10 junction bases matches TRBD2. This receptor was taken from a boy aged 10-17 years in good health. The sequencing input was blood. The DNA reads TGTGCCAGCAGTGAAGAAGGGACTAGCGTGGAGACCCAGTACTTC. It translates as CASSEEGTSVETQYF.